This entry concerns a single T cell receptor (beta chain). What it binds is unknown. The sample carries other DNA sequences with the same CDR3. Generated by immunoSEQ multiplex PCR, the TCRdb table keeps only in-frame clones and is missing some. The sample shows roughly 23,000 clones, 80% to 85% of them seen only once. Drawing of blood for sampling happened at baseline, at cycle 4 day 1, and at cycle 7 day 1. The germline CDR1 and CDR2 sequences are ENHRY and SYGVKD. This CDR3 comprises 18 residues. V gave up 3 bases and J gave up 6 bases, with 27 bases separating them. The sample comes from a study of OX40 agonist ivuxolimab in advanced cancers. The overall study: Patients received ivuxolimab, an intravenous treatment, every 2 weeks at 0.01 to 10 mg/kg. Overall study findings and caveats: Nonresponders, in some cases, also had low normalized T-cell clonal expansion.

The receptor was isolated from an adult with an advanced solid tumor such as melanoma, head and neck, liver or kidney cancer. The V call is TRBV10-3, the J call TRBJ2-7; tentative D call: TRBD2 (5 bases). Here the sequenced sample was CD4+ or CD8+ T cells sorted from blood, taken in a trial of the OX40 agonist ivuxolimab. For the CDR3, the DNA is TGTGCCATCAGTGACCCCGGGGTCCGCAAAGGGTATTACTTCGAGCAGTACTTC. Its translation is CAISDPGVRKGYYFEQYF.